These 27 T cell receptor beta chains share one sample of origin, sequenced in a study of OX40 agonist ivuxolimab in advanced cancers. TCRdb keeps only in-frame clones here, not all; method: immunoSEQ multiplex PCR. Found here are 58,000 or so clones, about four fifths of them singletons; the top ten hold approximately 4.5%. Here the sequenced sample was CD4+ or CD8+ T cells sorted from blood, taken in a trial of the OX40 agonist ivuxolimab. These receptors were collected from an adult with an advanced solid tumor such as melanoma, head and neck, liver or kidney cancer.

The CDR3 loop reads CASSEGEATDTQYF. The CDR3 bases are TGTGCCAGCAGTGAGGGAGAGGCCACAGATACGCAGTATTTT. The rearrangement joins TRBV6-6 to TRBJ2-3; weak D call: TRBD2 (5 bases). Germline V gene sequence: CDR1 MNHNY, CDR2 SVGAGI (reference sequence). V shed 5 bases and J shed 2 bases, with 11 bases lying between them. This CDR3 is built from 14 residues.

CDR3 DNA sequence: TGTGCCAGCTCACCAGGGGAGGGTGAGCAGTTCTTC. The encoded protein is CASSPGEGEQFF. The chain uses TRBV18 and TRBJ2-1, with 7 nucleotides matching TRBD2. With V trimmed by 2 bases and J by 9 bases, 1 base remained unmatched. This CDR3 has 12 residues. The germline V gene has CDR1 KGHSH and CDR2 LQKENI. Drawing the rest from reference TRBV18 and TRBJ2-1, the complete variable domain is NAGVMQNPRHLVRRRGQEARLRCSPMKGHSHVYWYRQLPEEGLKFMVYLQKENIIDESGMPKERFSAEFPKEGPSILRIQQVVRGDSAAYFCASSPGEGEQFFGPGTRLTVL.

V and J are TRBV5-1 and TRBJ1-1; 9 bases align to TRBD1. Germline V lookup: CDR1 SGHRS, CDR2 YFSETQ. The CDR3 spans 16 residues. Trimming at V came to 0 bases and at J to 0 bases, leaving 3 bases not matched to a gene. The CDR3 coding sequence is TGCGCCAGCAGCTTGGGGACAGGGGATCTGAACACTGAAGCTTTCTTT. It is translated as CASSLGTGDLNTEAFF.

This chain links TRBV6-6 with TRBJ2-7; 11 nucleotides line up with TRBD1. V shed 5 bases, J shed 4 bases, and the junction held 7 bases outside the gene matches. The length of the CDR3 is 15 residues. CDR1 and CDR2 from the germline V gene are MNHNY and SVGAGI (reference sequence). This CDR3 is CASSVPDRGRYEQYF. DNA for the CDR3: TGTGCCAGCAGTGTCCCGGACAGGGGGCGTTACGAGCAGTACTTC.

The chain carries TRBV9 and TRBJ2-5, with D possibly TRBD2 on 6 matching bases. This CDR3 is 16 amino acids long. V was shortened by 2 bases and J by 5 bases, with 19 bases between the two germline ends. Germline V gives CDR1 SGDLS, CDR2 YYNGEE. CDR3 region: CASSVGARDSGETQYF. For the CDR3, the DNA is TGTGCCAGCAGCGTCGGTGCCCGGGACTCGGGGGAGACCCAGTACTTC.

This chain joins TRBV7-9 and TRBJ1-3; TRBD1 agrees at 7 bases. The CDR3 spans 14 residues. The J segment lost 0 bases and the V segment lost 6 bases, leaving 2 bases of the junction unmatched. Germline CDR1 reads SEHNR; CDR2 reads FQNEAQ (reference sequence). CDR3 DNA sequence: TGTGCCAGCAGGACAGGGCTCTCTGGAAACACCATATATTTT. Translated: CASRTGLSGNTIYF.

V gene TRBV11-2 combines with J gene TRBJ2-3, with TRBD1 identical over 7 bases. CDR3 length: 15 residues. The ends lost 5 bases at V and 4 bases at J; junction bases unmatched: 9. The germline CDR1 and CDR2 sequences are SGHAT and FQNNGV. The CDR3 sequence is CASSDPNRGSDTQYF. The CDR3 bases are TGTGCCAGCAGCGACCCGAACAGGGGTTCAGATACGCAGTATTTT.

The chain combines TRBV2 with TRBJ1-1, with 10 nucleotides matching TRBD1. After removal of 6 bases from V and 2 bases from J, the junction contained 3 bases not matched to a gene. The CDR3 is 14 residues long. Germline assignment: CDR1 SNHLY and CDR2 FYNNEI. The CDR3 DNA reads TGTGCCAGCAGGGGACAGGGGAAAAACACTGAAGCTTTCTTT. Translation gives CASRGQGKNTEAFF.

This chain joins TRBV28 and TRBJ1-5; 7 bases are a match to TRBD1. This CDR3 region has 15 residues. Trimming at V came to 6 bases and at J to 4 bases, leaving 9 bases not matched to a gene. Germline V CDR1 and CDR2: MDHEN, SYDVKM. The DNA for the CDR3 is TGTGCCAGCAGGAACGCCGGGACAGAAAATCAGCCCCAGCATTTT. This encodes CASRNAGTENQPQHF.

The rearrangement uses TRBV7-8 and TRBJ1-2, with D uncertain. The V gene lost 4 bases and the J gene lost 0 bases, with 6 bases spanning the gap. Germline V gene lookup returns CDR1 SGHVS and CDR2 FQNEAQ. CDR3 length: 13 amino acids. The CDR3 is CASSYGANYGYTF. The DNA for the CDR3 is TGTGCCAGCAGCTATGGAGCTAACTATGGCTACACCTTC.

The chain couples TRBV19 to TRBJ2-7, with 8 bases fitting TRBD2. Germline CDR1 is LNHDA and CDR2 is SQIVND (reference sequence). J was trimmed by 4 bases and V by 5 bases; bases with no gene match: 10. The CDR3 contains 15 residues. CDR3 DNA: TGTGCCAGTAGTTCGAGGACAGCGGGGGATTACGAGCAGTACTTC. Protein sequence: CASSSRTAGDYEQYF.

This rearrangement joins TRBV10-3 to TRBJ1-3; 11 bases fit TRBD1. This CDR3 is built from 15 residues. Trimming cost V 6 bases and J 4 bases; bases outside gene matches: 5. Germline V gene lookup returns CDR1 ENHRY and CDR2 SYGVKD. CDR3 nucleotide sequence: TGTGCCATCAGAGGACAGGGGGCGAGAGGAAACACCATATATTTT. Translation gives CAIRGQGARGNTIYF.

The rearrangement uses TRBV7-2 and TRBJ2-3; D is undetermined. V gave up 2 bases and J gave up 5 bases, with 5 bases separating them. The CDR3 loop spans 12 amino acids. Looked up from germline, CDR1 is SGHTA and CDR2 is FQGNSA. The CDR3 spells CASSLSVDTQYF. The CDR3 DNA reads TGTGCCAGCAGCTTAAGCGTAGATACGCAGTATTTT.

Only one count was recorded for this clone. V and J are TRBV15 and TRBJ1-3; TRBD1 is a possible D gene (6 bases). This CDR3 region has 15 residues. V was trimmed by 3 bases and J by 2 bases, leaving 11 bases between them. Germline V lookup: CDR1 LNHNV, CDR2 YYDKDF (reference sequence). The CDR3 region is CATSRQTGPGNTIYF. In nucleotides, the CDR3 is TGTGCCACCAGCAGGCAAACAGGGCCTGGAAACACCATATATTTT.

This clone appeared a few times. The J gene is TRBJ2-5, the V gene TRBV6-5; no reliable D call. Trimming pared 6 bases from V and 1 base from J, leaving 9 bases between. There are 13 residues in the CDR3. Germline CDR1 MNHEY, CDR2 SVGAGI. Here the CDR3 reads CASRRTPQETQYF. In DNA form, the CDR3 reads TGTGCCAGCAGACGAACGCCCCAAGAGACCCAGTACTTC.

The V and J genes are TRBV28 and TRBJ2-7; tentatively, D is TRBD1 (6 bases). Trimming took off 6 bases at V and 7 bases at J, with 19 bases between the two ends. Germline V gene lookup returns CDR1 MDHEN and CDR2 SYDVKM. This CDR3 has 14 amino acids. The CDR3 nucleotides are TGTGCCAGCAGCCCCAGGGGAGCAGGTGGGGAGCAGTACTTC. This sequence encodes CASSPRGAGGEQYF.

The V and J genes are TRBV11-1 and TRBJ2-7; 8 bases agree with TRBD2. V lost 3 bases and J lost 5; bases outside the gene matches: 3. CDR1 SGHAT and CDR2 FQDESV come from the germline V gene (reference sequence). The CDR3 loop spans 13 amino acids. The CDR3 loop is CASSFSGKNEQYF. The CDR3 bases are TGTGCCAGCAGCTTTAGCGGGAAAAACGAGCAGTACTTC.

The chain couples TRBV4-1 to TRBJ2-7; TRBD1 agrees at 8 bases. The CDR3 sequence is 16 residues long. V lost 4 bases, J lost 6 bases, and 14 bases stayed unmatched. Germline V gives CDR1 MGHRA, CDR2 YSYEKL. CDR3 nucleotide sequence: TGCGCCAGCAGCCGCCAGGTCGGGCAGGGGGCTAGCGAGCAGTACTTC. Its translation: CASSRQVGQGASEQYF.

The rearrangement links TRBV7-6 to TRBJ2-7, with D unclear. From germline, CDR1 is SGHVS and CDR2 FNYEAQ. The V end lost 3 bases, the J end lost 0 bases, and 6 bases lay between the germline ends. CDR3 length: 13 residues. The CDR3 DNA reads TGTGCCAGCAGCTTCGGCAGCTCCTACGAGCAGTACTTC. Amino acid sequence: CASSFGSSYEQYF.

This clone was recorded a few times. The CDR3 region is CASSLRDRDTQYF. The CDR3 nucleotides read TGTGCCAGCAGCTTACGAGACCGGGATACGCAGTATTTT. This chain uses TRBV7-2 with TRBJ2-3; no definite D call. This CDR3 contains 13 residues. CDR1 SGHTA and CDR2 FQGNSA come from the germline V gene. The V end was cut by 2 bases, the J end by 6 bases, with 9 bases between.

The rearrangement uses TRBV5-4 and TRBJ2-7, with a tentative D call TRBD1 (6 bases). In germline, CDR1 is SGHNT, CDR2 YYREEE (reference sequence). The CDR3 sequence is 15 residues long. Trimming cost V 3 bases and J 6 bases, with 19 bases left between them. CDR3 nucleotide sequence: TGTGCCAGCAGCTCCGCCTACAGGGATTCGGGCGAGCAGTACTTC. This sequence encodes CASSSAYRDSGEQYF. The full variable domain, its missing parts supplied by reference TRBV5-4 and TRBJ2-7, is ETGVTQSPTHLIKTRGQQVTLRCSSQSGHNTVSWYQQALGQGPQFIFQYYREEENGRGNFPPRFSGLQFPNYSSELNVNALELDDSALYLCASSSAYRDSGEQYFGPGTRLTVT.

The chain employs TRBV5-5 and TRBJ2-3, with D unresolved. The CDR3 consists of 11 residues. Trimming left V 9 bases short and J 5 bases short, with 10 bases between. In germline, CDR1 is SGHKS, CDR2 YYEKEE (reference sequence). The CDR3 is CATTRVDTQYF. Written as DNA, the CDR3 is TGTGCCACCACCCGAGTAGATACGCAGTATTTT.

The chain has TRBV6-6 and TRBJ2-5; 7 bases are shared with TRBD1. CDR1 MNHNY and CDR2 SVGAGI come from the germline V gene (reference sequence). V lost 5 bases, J lost 1 base, and 1 base stayed unmatched. The CDR3 sequence is 13 residues long. The CDR3 DNA reads as TGTGCCAGCAGTAGGGACAGCCAAGAGACCCAGTACTTC. Protein product: CASSRDSQETQYF.

The rearrangement uses TRBV21-1 and TRBJ2-2; the D call in the table, TRBD2, was not verified against the DNA. TRBV21-1 corresponds to a pseudogene. The CDR3 sequence is 11 residues long. The CDR3 reads CASKISSELFF. The DNA of the CDR3 is TGTGCCAGCAAAATTAGTTCGGAGCTGTTTTTT.

CDR3 DNA: TGTGCCTGGTCCGAAACAGGGGTAACTGAAGCTTTCTTT. This sequence encodes CAWSETGVTEAFF. This sequence joins TRBV30 and TRBJ1-1; 7 positions agree with TRBD1. V was clipped by 5 bases and J by 5 bases; unmatched bases: 8. CDR1 is GTSNPN, CDR2 SVGIG, per germline (reference sequence). CDR3 length: 13 residues.

This chain links TRBV28 with TRBJ2-7, with 9 bases lining up with TRBD2. In germline, CDR1 is MDHEN, CDR2 SYDVKM. The CDR3 runs to 15 residues. Trimming at V came to 5 bases and at J to 0 bases, leaving 5 bases not matched to a gene. CDR3 bases: TGTGCCAGCAGTCCTAGCGGGGCAAGCTCCTACGAGCAGTACTTC. Its translation is CASSPSGASSYEQYF.

The V call is TRBV6-1, the J call TRBJ1-3; maybe TRBD1 (5 bases). The germline CDR1 and CDR2 sequences are MNHNS and SASEGT. CDR3 size: 15 residues. V lost 7 bases and J 2 bases, leaving 15 bases between the germline ends. The CDR3 DNA sequence: TGTGCCAGCAAGGGAGGGGAAGAAACTGGAAACACCATATATTTT. It specifies CASKGGEETGNTIYF.